The rows below give T cell receptor beta chains drawn from one sample of a study of cytomegalovirus exposure and HLA in healthy donors. This table comes from immunoSEQ multiplex PCR, and its TCRdb copy is limited to in-frame clones, with some not included. The data hold around 100,000 clones, with 79% observed a single time. Sequenced input: PBMCs. The receptors stem from a woman in her 40s in good health and CMV-seronegative. The CDR3 runs from the conserved cysteine through the conserved F or W. Each record gives: J gene, clone size, V gene, D gene, CDR3 protein, CDR3 DNA. A D gene is named only where the DNA matches it firmly. Size is stated for part of the rows, as once, few or many counts, or as a class when the clone is expanded.

J gene: TRBJ2-4
clone size: NA
V gene: TRBV7-2
D gene: NA
CDR3 protein: CASSLNSDTLAKNIQYF
CDR3 DNA: TGTGCCAGCAGCTTAAATTCAGATACCCTAGCCAAAAACATTCAGTACTTC

J gene: TRBJ1-4
clone size: NA
V gene: TRBV7-9
D gene: NA
CDR3 protein: CASSGPTAFGEKLFF
CDR3 DNA: TGTGCCAGCAGCGGACCGACAGCCTTCGGTGAAAAACTGTTTTTT

J gene: TRBJ2-7
clone size: few
V gene: TRBV19
D gene: TRBD1
CDR3 protein: CASSNSDRDEQYF
CDR3 DNA: TGTGCCAGTAGTAATTCGGACAGGGACGAGCAGTACTTC

J gene: TRBJ2-7
clone size: NA
V gene: TRBV4-3
D gene: TRBD1
CDR3 protein: CASSQDRQGFYEQYF
CDR3 DNA: TGCGCCAGCAGCCAAGACCGACAGGGCTTCTACGAGCAGTACTTC

J gene: TRBJ2-7
clone size: few
V gene: TRBV6-1
D gene: TRBD1
CDR3 protein: CASRDRTYEQYF
CDR3 DNA: TGTGCCAGCCGGGACAGAACCTACGAGCAGTACTTC

J gene: TRBJ2-1
clone size: NA
V gene: TRBV9
D gene: TRBD2
CDR3 protein: CASSDLAGGYNEQFF
CDR3 DNA: TGTGCCAGCAGCGACCTAGCGGGAGGGTACAATGAGCAGTTCTTC

J gene: TRBJ2-7
clone size: NA
V gene: TRBV28
D gene: NA
CDR3 protein: CASTSADSRHEQYF
CDR3 DNA: TGTGCCAGCACCTCTGCCGACAGTCGCCACGAGCAGTACTTC

J gene: TRBJ1-2
clone size: NA
V gene: TRBV28
D gene: NA
CDR3 protein: CASSKREYGYTF
CDR3 DNA: TGTGCCAGCAGTAAGCGGGAATATGGCTACACCTTC

J gene: TRBJ2-1
clone size: NA
V gene: TRBV13
D gene: TRBD1
CDR3 protein: CASSPRQGANYNEQFF
CDR3 DNA: TGTGCCAGCAGCCCCCGACAGGGGGCTAACTACAATGAGCAGTTCTTC

J gene: TRBJ1-1
clone size: NA
V gene: TRBV5-1
D gene: NA
CDR3 protein: CASAPKTDTEAFF
CDR3 DNA: TGCGCCAGCGCACCAAAGACAGACACTGAAGCTTTCTTT

J gene: TRBJ2-7
clone size: NA
V gene: TRBV2
D gene: TRBD2
CDR3 protein: CASSVGAGAYEQYF
CDR3 DNA: TGTGCCAGCAGTGTGGGAGCGGGGGCTTACGAGCAGTACTTC

J gene: TRBJ1-2
clone size: NA
V gene: TRBV27
D gene: TRBD1
CDR3 protein: CASSLFRGDSGRYTF
CDR3 DNA: TGTGCCAGCAGTTTATTTAGAGGGGACAGCGGTCGCTACACCTTC

J gene: TRBJ1-1
clone size: NA
V gene: TRBV5-1
D gene: TRBD1
CDR3 protein: CASSLWTGEQGEAFF
CDR3 DNA: TGCGCCAGCAGCCTATGGACAGGTGAACAGGGTGAAGCTTTCTTT

J gene: TRBJ2-7
clone size: NA
V gene: TRBV18
D gene: TRBD1
CDR3 protein: CASSRDRNIYEQYF
CDR3 DNA: TGTGCCAGCTCACGGGACAGAAATATCTACGAGCAGTACTTC

J gene: TRBJ1-1
clone size: NA
V gene: TRBV2
D gene: NA
CDR3 protein: CASSDEGGRTEAFF
CDR3 DNA: TGTGCCAGCAGTGACGAGGGTGGGAGGACTGAAGCTTTCTTT

J gene: TRBJ2-1
clone size: NA
V gene: TRBV13
D gene: TRBD2
CDR3 protein: CASGERGGYNEQFF
CDR3 DNA: TGTGCCAGCGGGGAGCGGGGGGGGTACAATGAGCAGTTCTTC

J gene: TRBJ1-2
clone size: NA
V gene: TRBV7-2
D gene: NA
CDR3 protein: CASSLPQGVGYTF
CDR3 DNA: TGTGCCAGCAGCTTACCCCAGGGTGTGGGCTACACCTTC

J gene: TRBJ2-7
clone size: NA
V gene: TRBV28
D gene: TRBD2
CDR3 protein: CASIPRTSGTPYEQYF
CDR3 DNA: TGTGCCAGCATTCCCAGGACTAGCGGGACCCCCTACGAGCAGTACTTC

J gene: TRBJ1-5
clone size: NA
V gene: TRBV28
D gene: TRBD1
CDR3 protein: CASSSTGGAVNQPQHF
CDR3 DNA: TGTGCCAGCAGTAGTACAGGGGGCGCAGTTAACCAGCCCCAGCATTTT

J gene: TRBJ2-2
clone size: NA
V gene: TRBV11-3
D gene: TRBD1
CDR3 protein: CASSSRTGVPTGELFF
CDR3 DNA: TGTGCCAGCAGCTCGCGGACAGGGGTCCCCACCGGGGAGCTGTTTTTT

J gene: TRBJ2-7
clone size: NA
V gene: TRBV28
D gene: TRBD2
CDR3 protein: CASSPSRDYPYEQYF
CDR3 DNA: TGTGCCAGCAGCCCCAGCCGGGACTACCCCTACGAGCAGTACTTC

J gene: TRBJ2-2
clone size: NA
V gene: TRBV4-3
D gene: NA
CDR3 protein: CASSQGGSGNTGELFF
CDR3 DNA: TGCGCCAGCAGCCAAGGGGGTAGCGGTAACACCGGGGAGCTGTTTTTT

J gene: TRBJ2-2
clone size: NA
V gene: TRBV2
D gene: TRBD1
CDR3 protein: CASSELRQGTGELFF
CDR3 DNA: TGTGCCAGCAGTGAACTTAGACAGGGAACCGGGGAGCTGTTTTTT

J gene: TRBJ1-5
clone size: NA
V gene: TRBV19
D gene: NA
CDR3 protein: CASSFGYNQPQHF
CDR3 DNA: TGTGCCAGTAGTTTCGGTTACAATCAGCCCCAGCATTTT

J gene: TRBJ1-1
clone size: NA
V gene: TRBV9
D gene: NA
CDR3 protein: CASSVGGFDTEAFF
CDR3 DNA: TGTGCCAGCAGCGTAGGGGGCTTTGACACTGAAGCTTTCTTT

J gene: TRBJ2-7
clone size: NA
V gene: TRBV27
D gene: TRBD1
CDR3 protein: CASSSTGGRDYEQYF
CDR3 DNA: TGTGCCAGCAGTTCCACAGGGGGTAGGGACTACGAGCAGTACTTC

J gene: TRBJ2-7
clone size: NA
V gene: TRBV4-1
D gene: TRBD2
CDR3 protein: CASSQDWIAGAAYEQYF
CDR3 DNA: TGCGCCAGCAGCCAAGATTGGATAGCGGGGGCCGCCTACGAGCAGTACTTC

J gene: TRBJ1-2
clone size: few
V gene: TRBV7-2
D gene: NA
CDR3 protein: CASSLARVGYGYTF
CDR3 DNA: TGTGCCAGCAGCTTAGCCAGGGTCGGGTATGGCTACACCTTC

J gene: TRBJ2-1
clone size: NA
V gene: TRBV30
D gene: TRBD1
CDR3 protein: CAWSGQGYNEQFF
CDR3 DNA: TGTGCCTGGAGTGGACAGGGGTACAATGAGCAGTTCTTC

J gene: TRBJ1-1
clone size: NA
V gene: TRBV4-1
D gene: NA
CDR3 protein: CASSQEGTQEGTEAFF
CDR3 DNA: TGCGCCAGCAGCCAAGAGGGGACGCAGGAGGGCACTGAAGCTTTCTTT

J gene: TRBJ1-5
clone size: NA
V gene: TRBV30
D gene: TRBD1
CDR3 protein: CAWSVQRTGNQPQHF
CDR3 DNA: TGTGCCTGGAGTGTACAGAGGACAGGGAATCAGCCCCAGCATTTT

J gene: TRBJ2-3
clone size: NA
V gene: TRBV5-4
D gene: TRBD2
CDR3 protein: CASSIAGLAGGPVDTQYF
CDR3 DNA: TGTGCCAGCAGCATCGCGGGACTAGCGGGAGGGCCAGTAGATACGCAGTATTTT

J gene: TRBJ1-1
clone size: NA
V gene: TRBV4-1
D gene: TRBD1
CDR3 protein: CASSLYGQGFAEAFF
CDR3 DNA: TGCGCCAGCAGCCTTTACGGACAGGGTTTCGCTGAAGCTTTCTTT

J gene: TRBJ2-2
clone size: NA
V gene: TRBV5-1
D gene: NA
CDR3 protein: CASSFPFGANTGELFF
CDR3 DNA: TGCGCCAGCAGCTTTCCCTTCGGAGCTAACACCGGGGAGCTGTTTTTT

J gene: TRBJ2-5
clone size: NA
V gene: TRBV6-5
D gene: TRBD2
CDR3 protein: CASNSRGGPGETQYF
CDR3 DNA: TGTGCCAGCAATTCTCGCGGGGGGCCCGGGGAGACCCAGTACTTC

J gene: TRBJ1-2
clone size: NA
V gene: TRBV16
D gene: NA
CDR3 protein: CASSQSSGEPGRGYTF
CDR3 DNA: TGTGCCAGCAGCCAATCGTCGGGGGAACCTGGACGTGGCTACACCTTC

J gene: TRBJ2-2
clone size: once
V gene: TRBV14
D gene: NA
CDR3 protein: CASNQDPGIFRNTGELFF
CDR3 DNA: TGTGCCAGCAACCAAGATCCAGGGATCTTCAGGAACACCGGGGAGCTGTTTTTT

J gene: TRBJ2-5
clone size: few
V gene: TRBV5-1
D gene: NA
CDR3 protein: CASSPSTAQETQYF
CDR3 DNA: TGCGCCAGCAGCCCCTCGACAGCTCAAGAGACCCAGTACTTC

J gene: TRBJ2-5
clone size: NA
V gene: TRBV15
D gene: NA
CDR3 protein: CATSRDGTSRETQYF
CDR3 DNA: TGTGCCACCAGCAGAGATGGGACATCGCGAGAGACCCAGTACTTC

J gene: TRBJ2-7
clone size: NA
V gene: TRBV6-1
D gene: TRBD1
CDR3 protein: CASSFSGTGAYEQYF
CDR3 DNA: TGTGCCAGCAGCTTCTCCGGGACAGGGGCCTACGAGCAGTACTTC

J gene: TRBJ1-3
clone size: once
V gene: TRBV7-6
D gene: NA
CDR3 protein: CASSLVEPTTGNTIYF
CDR3 DNA: TGTGCCAGCAGCTTAGTGGAGCCTACTACTGGAAACACCATATATTTT

J gene: TRBJ1-3
clone size: NA
V gene: TRBV28
D gene: NA
CDR3 protein: CASSLQNSGNTIYF
CDR3 DNA: TGTGCCAGCAGTTTACAGAACTCTGGAAACACCATATATTTT

J gene: TRBJ2-5
clone size: NA
V gene: TRBV7-9
D gene: TRBD1
CDR3 protein: CASSLRDRGSQEAQYF
CDR3 DNA: TGTGCCAGCAGCTTGAGGGACAGGGGGTCCCAAGAGGCCCAGTACTTC

J gene: TRBJ1-3
clone size: NA
V gene: TRBV2
D gene: NA
CDR3 protein: CASSESGGAGNTIYF
CDR3 DNA: TGTGCCAGCAGTGAATCCGGGGGTGCCGGAAACACCATATATTTT

J gene: TRBJ2-7
clone size: NA
V gene: TRBV28
D gene: TRBD2
CDR3 protein: CASAPEGLVFSEQYF
CDR3 DNA: TGTGCCAGCGCACCGGAGGGACTAGTGTTCTCCGAGCAGTACTTC

J gene: TRBJ2-5
clone size: NA
V gene: TRBV5-4
D gene: TRBD2
CDR3 protein: CASRPGLAGGEETQYF
CDR3 DNA: TGTGCCAGCAGGCCGGGACTAGCGGGAGGGGAAGAGACCCAGTACTTC